This T cell receptor (beta chain) is drawn from a study of blood T cells in healthy people across ages. CDR3 length equals 12 residues. V was cut by 2 bases and J by 2 bases, with 0 bases left in between. Per the germline V gene, CDR1 is KGHSH and CDR2 is LQKENI. Combining a sample-barcoded 5' primer with a J-beta primer mix, a second PCR ran for about 6 to 12 cycles. Each CDR3 protein gets one entry after TCRdb re-called the 5' RACE reads with MiXCR. The repertoire holds over 1.5 million distinct CDR3 sequences, with 49% as singletons. The source of this sequence is a woman aged 40 to 55 in good health. Specimen: blood. The chain combines TRBV18 with TRBJ1-4, with unresolved D. CDR3 sequence: CASSPTNEKLFF. Here the CDR3 DNA reads TGTGCCAGCTCACCAACTAATGAAAAACTGTTTTTT.